The table lists the clone carrying this T cell receptor beta chain with a few counts. The antigen is not known. V shed 6 bases and J 7 bases; nucleotides not matched to a gene: 8. CDR1 and CDR2 (germline): LNHDA, SQIVND (reference sequence). The CDR3 has 14 residues. Reverse transcribing all isolated RNA meant expressed TCRB transcripts were sequenced. Data came from immunoSEQ multiplex PCR; TCRdb stores just in-frame clones and leaves some out. The repertoire holds about 370,000 clones, with over 8.5% as singletons. These data are taken from a study of beta chain features in type 1 diabetes. Across the study: Examined across all samples were about 110,000,000 sorted cells. Study-level findings and limits: A PCR bias possibly favoring shorter templates would apply equally to patients and controls. In every one of the four CD4+ subsets, TCRB CDR3s were moderately but significantly shorter in Type 1 diabetes patients. For TCRB rearrangement, an influence of HLA type remained unresolved here.

The sequencing sample was made of central memory CD4+ T cells from blood. This TCR derives from a man in his thirties or forties with type 1 diabetes. The chain combines TRBV19 with TRBJ1-5, with 8 bases that match TRBD1. DNA of the CDR3: TGTGCCAGTAGGGCAGGGGGCCGAGGGCAGCCCCAGCATTTT. Encoded protein: CASRAGGRGQPQHF.